This T cell receptor beta chain came from a study of T cell repertoires in cytomegalovirus infection. About the study: CMV epitopes, recently identified HLA-C-restricted and well-studied HLA-B-restricted, were used. CMV infection together with matching HLA type was indicated by public TCR beta signatures.

Each CDR3 protein is one row after TCRdb ran MiXCR on the reads. Of 30,000 to 40,000 distinct CDR3 sequences listed, about 54% are singletons. Trimming at V came to 0 bases and at J to 4 bases, leaving 16 bases not matched to a gene. Germline V gene lookup returns CDR1 SGHRS and CDR2 YFSETQ. The CDR3 extends over 18 amino acids. This clonotype occurred many times. The antigen remains undetermined. The TCR sequence derives from a human donor in good health (CMV status not recorded). Some clones in this sample may be carry-over from other donors' samples. The sample here was CD8+ T cells from cultured PBMCs, taken from culture after CMV antigen stimulation. This rearrangement joins TRBV5-1 to TRBJ2-7; TRBD2 aligns across 7 bases. In nucleotides, the CDR3 is TGCGCCAGCAGCTTGGTTTCGGTATTGGGACTAACGGCATACGAGCAGTACTTC. Amino acids: CASSLVSVLGLTAYEQYF.